A selection of T cell receptor beta chains follows, all from one sample in a study of cytomegalovirus exposure and HLA in healthy donors. Only in-frame clones appear in the TCRdb table, and some are missing; sequencing was by immunoSEQ multiplex PCR. The table records 160,000 or so clones, roughly 80% of them present only once. The sequencing sample was made of PBMCs. The receptors were sampled from a man aged 50 to 60 in good health and CMV-seropositive. CDR3s include the opening cysteine and the closing phenylalanine or tryptophan. The D gene is left open where the match is weak. Size is omitted from some rows. Given values are once, few, many or a class for expanded clones.

j_call clone_size d_call v_call cdr3_aa cdr3_nt
TRBJ1-3 - - TRBV7-2 CASSLLSSSRGAGNTIYF TGTGCCAGCAGCTTACTTAGCTCCTCCAGGGGCGCTGGAAACACCATATATTTT
TRBJ2-2 - TRBD1 TRBV10-1 CASSGGQGARKLFF TGCGCCAGCAGCGGTGGACAGGGGGCTAGGAAGCTGTTTTTT
TRBJ1-5 - - TRBV15 CATSRDPSWPQHF TGTGCCACCAGCAGAGACCCGTCCTGGCCCCAGCATTTT
TRBJ2-7 - - TRBV4-3 CASSSSRVDEQYF TGCGCCAGCAGCTCTTCCCGGGTCGACGAGCAGTACTTC
TRBJ2-1 - TRBD1 TRBV5-1 CASSRTGSLSNEQFF TGCGCCAGCAGCCGGACAGGGTCGTTGTCAAATGAGCAGTTCTTC
TRBJ2-7 few TRBD2 TRBV7-2 CASSLIAGGNYEQYF TGTGCCAGCAGCTTAATAGCGGGGGGTAACTACGAGCAGTACTTC
TRBJ2-7 - - TRBV4-3 CASSQDTMGLPSYEQYF TGCGCCAGCAGCCAAGATACCATGGGCCTTCCTTCCTACGAGCAGTACTTC
TRBJ1-1 - - TRBV28 CASSEGGNTEAFF TGTGCCAGCAGTGAAGGGGGGAACACTGAAGCTTTCTTT
TRBJ2-7 - - TRBV7-9 CASSSGSSYEQYF TGTGCCAGCAGCTCGGGATCCTCCTACGAGCAGTACTTC
TRBJ2-2 - TRBD1 TRBV2 CASTERGRTGELFF TGTGCCAGCACGGAAAGGGGGCGTACCGGGGAGCTGTTTTTT